The clone carrying this T cell receptor (beta chain) was seen more than once but under ten times. The antigen is undetermined. The sample originates from a study of post-analysis software for immune sequencing data. Study results and limitations: The five TRBV segments detected at higher frequency in patients than in controls included TRBV5-6, TRBV5-1 and TRBV20-1.

The CDR3 covers 16 residues. Deletions cut 2 bases from V and 4 bases from J, with 17 bases between. Germline CDR1 is DFQATT and CDR2 is SNEGSKA (reference sequence). Unique molecular identifiers had been added to the TCR beta cDNA libraries. TCRdb passed the PCR reads through MiXCR, listing each CDR3 protein once. The sample has fewer than 850,000 distinct CDR3 sequences; 30% are singletons. The clonotype was recovered from a girl aged 5 to 17 with multiple sclerosis. The V gene is TRBV20-1, the J gene TRBJ1-4, with D perhaps matching TRBD1 (5 bases). Sequencing was carried out using blood. In DNA form, the CDR3 reads TGCAGTGCTAGATTAAGTTTCGGGGCCGTTAATGAAAAACTGTTTTTT. Amino acids: CSARLSFGAVNEKLFF.